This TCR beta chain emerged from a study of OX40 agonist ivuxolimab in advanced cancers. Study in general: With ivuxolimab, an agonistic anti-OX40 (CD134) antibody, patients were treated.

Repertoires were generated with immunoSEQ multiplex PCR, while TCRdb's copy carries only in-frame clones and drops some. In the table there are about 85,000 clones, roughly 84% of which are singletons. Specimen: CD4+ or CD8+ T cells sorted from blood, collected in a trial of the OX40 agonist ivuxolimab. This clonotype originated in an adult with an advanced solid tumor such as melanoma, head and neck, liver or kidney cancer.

CDR3 amino acids: CASSWGQGAAYEQYF. CDR3 bases: TGTGCCAGCAGCTGGGGACAGGGGGCGGCCTACGAGCAGTACTTC. V and J are TRBV2 and TRBJ2-7, with 12 bases lining up with TRBD1. This CDR3 has 15 amino acids. CDR1 is SNHLY, CDR2 FYNNEI, per germline. The V segment lost 6 bases and the J segment 2 bases; nucleotides outside the gene matches: 5.